The 14 T cell receptor beta chains presented below share a single source sample, sequenced in a study of CD8 T cells in ankylosing spondylitis. One entry per CDR3 protein results from TCRdb running MiXCR on the 5' RACE reads. The data hold 30,000 to 45,000 distinct CDR3 sequences, with more than 15% observed a single time. The specimen sequenced was blood. All receptors come from a male donor with ankylosing spondylitis or in good health (not recorded which).

V gene TRBV29-1 combines with J gene TRBJ2-1, with unresolved D. Germline V CDR1 and CDR2: SQVTM, ANQGSEA. V was pared by 6 bases and J by 0 bases, with 12 bases between. CDR3 size: 14 residues. In DNA form, the CDR3 reads TGCAGCGTCAATGAGGCGAGCTCCTACAATGAGCAGTTCTTC. This codes for CSVNEASSYNEQFF.

The CDR3 loop is CASSLVASPPQLFF. CDR3 coding DNA: TGTGCCAGCAGCTTAGTTGCTAGCCCGCCTCAGCTGTTTTTT. The rearrangement uses TRBV7-2 and TRBJ2-2; D may be TRBD2 (5 bases). The CDR3 sequence is 14 residues long. Germline V lookup: CDR1 SGHTA, CDR2 FQGNSA. V lost 1 base, J lost 12 bases, and 15 bases lay in between.

This chain joins TRBV29-1 and TRBJ2-1; TRBD1 aligns across 10 bases. The CDR3 covers 15 residues. Germline loops: CDR1 SQVTM, CDR2 ANQGSEA. J was trimmed by 1 base and V by 4 bases; bases with no gene match: 4. DNA of the CDR3: TGCAGCGTTGGCGGGGGACAGGGGTCCTACAATGAGCAGTTCTTC. Its protein product is CSVGGGQGSYNEQFF.

A few counts support this clonotype. CDR3 bases: TGCAGTGCTAGATTGGGAGGGTACCAAGAGACCCAGTACTTC. Amino acids: CSARLGGYQETQYF. The chain has TRBV20-1 and TRBJ2-5; 7 nucleotides agree with TRBD2. In germline, CDR1 is DFQATT, CDR2 SNEGSKA (reference sequence). The V gene end was trimmed by 2 bases and the J gene end by 0 bases; junction bases not matched to a gene: 3. CDR3 size: 14 residues.

The chain combines TRBV7-3 with TRBJ2-1; D is possibly TRBD2 (5 bases). Germline loops: CDR1 SGHTA, CDR2 FQGTGA. Trimming shortened V by 3 bases and J by 0 bases, and 9 bases separated the two germline ends. The CDR3 consists of 15 residues. CDR3 amino acids: CASSLKGSSYNEQFF. CDR3 nucleotide sequence: TGTGCCAGCAGCTTGAAAGGGAGCTCCTACAATGAGCAGTTCTTC.

This clonotype was seen only a few times. A junction boundary mismatches the germline segment, possibly from a read error. The chain combines TRBV20-1 with TRBJ2-7, with 9 bases identical to TRBD2. This CDR3 comprises 14 residues. Germline CDR1 is DFQATT and CDR2 is SNEGSKA (reference sequence). DNA for the CDR3: TGCAGTGCGAGAGTTCCTAGCGGGAACCACGAGCAGTACTTC. Translated: CSARVPSGNHEQYF.

The genes are TRBV29-1 and TRBJ2-1; no clear D. Trimming removed 4 bases from V and 1 base from J, with 5 bases in between. The germline V gene has CDR1 SQVTM and CDR2 ANQGSEA. The CDR3 runs 12 residues. The CDR3 reads CSVVISYNEQFF. The CDR3 coding sequence is TGCAGCGTTGTCATTTCCTACAATGAGCAGTTCTTC.

In this sample, this clonotype turned up a few times. The CDR3 nucleotides read TGCGCCAGCAGCTTGTTCTCCCCCGGGGAGCTGTTTTTT. Translation: CASSLFSPGELFF. The chain recombines TRBV5-1 with TRBJ2-2; unclear D gene. There are 13 residues in the CDR3. The germline V gene has CDR1 SGHRS and CDR2 YFSETQ. Trimming removed 1 base at V and 6 bases at J, with 7 bases between.

The chain couples TRBV9 to TRBJ2-5, with D perhaps TRBD2 (6 bases). Per germline, CDR1 SGDLS and CDR2 YYNGEE. The CDR3 runs 16 residues. The ends were cut back, 4 bases at V and 1 base at J, with 17 bases in the middle. This CDR3 reads CASSPLPGLLQETQYF. CDR3 DNA sequence: TGTGCCAGCAGCCCCCTTCCGGGACTCCTCCAAGAGACCCAGTACTTC.

The chain links TRBV10-3 to TRBJ2-1, with 7 bases aligning to TRBD2. J lost 5 bases, V lost 9 bases, and 7 bases had no gene match. Germline V lookup: CDR1 ENHRY, CDR2 SYGVKD. CDR3 size: 13 residues. In DNA form, the CDR3 reads TGTGCCATAACCCGGGAGGCAAACAATGAGCAGTTCTTC. This sequence encodes CAITREANNEQFF.

The V and J genes are TRBV11-3 and TRBJ2-3; D may be TRBD2 (6 bases). Trimming left V 0 bases short and J 1 base short, with 8 bases between. The CDR3 totals 15 residues. The germline V gene has CDR1 SGHNT and CDR2 YENEEA. This CDR3 reads CASSLEGGGTDTQYF. For the CDR3, the DNA is TGTGCCAGCAGCTTAGAGGGCGGGGGCACAGATACGCAGTATTTT.

The chain couples TRBV6-5 to TRBJ2-2; D may be TRBD1 (6 bases). This CDR3 spans 15 amino acids. Germline assignment: CDR1 MNHEY and CDR2 SVGAGI. V was cut by 2 bases and J by 7 bases, with 14 bases left in between. DNA of the CDR3: TGTGCCAGCAGTTACCGTTTCGACAGGTTCGGGGAGCTGTTTTTT. As protein: CASSYRFDRFGELFF.

The chain has TRBV4-2 and TRBJ2-3, with TRBD2 matching 11 bases. Per the germline V gene, CDR1 is LGHNA and CDR2 is YNFKEQ. V was pared by 4 bases and J by 1 base, with 1 base of the junction left unmatched. This CDR3 region has 15 residues. The CDR3 sequence is CASSLGLAGTDTQYF. DNA of the CDR3: TGTGCCAGCAGCCTGGGACTAGCGGGCACAGATACGCAGTATTTT.

This clonotype was seen more than once but under ten times. This chain links TRBV7-3 with TRBJ2-2; TRBD2 might be the D (5 bases). This CDR3 has 15 residues. Germline CDR1 reads SGHTA; CDR2 reads FQGTGA. The V and J ends lost 2 bases and 2 bases respectively, with 9 bases between them. The CDR3: CASSLGAANTGELFF. As DNA, the CDR3 is TGTGCCAGCAGCTTAGGAGCGGCAAACACCGGGGAGCTGTTTTTT. Looking up the rest from reference TRBV7-3 and TRBJ2-2 gives the full variable domain: GAGVSQTPSNKVTEKGKYVELRCDPISGHTALYWYRQSLGQGPEFLIYFQGTGAADDSGLPNDRFFAVRPEGSVSTLKIQRTERGDSAVYLCASSLGAANTGELFFGEGSRLTVL.